This TCR beta chain was captured by sequencing in a study of memory CD4+ T cells and cytomegalovirus serostatus. Study-level points and caveats: Suggested: most of the CMV-linked TCR signature lies in CD4+ memory cells. Each of approximately 73 CMV-associated TCRbeta sequences occurred in one to five individuals.

A few counts support this clone. Its antigen is unknown. Here immunoSEQ multiplex PCR was the method, and the copy in TCRdb shows in-frame clones only, minus some. The sample lists tens of thousands of clones; approximately 82% were seen once. Single viable CD3+CD4+CD8-CD45RO+ cells were sorted as the memory CD4+ T cells. Serostatus was set by detecting CMV pp150, pp28, p38, p52 IgG. V trimming: 6 bases; J trimming: 3 bases; junction bases outside the gene matches: 3. This CDR3 has 15 amino acids. Looked up from germline, CDR1 is KGHSH and CDR2 is LQKENI. Sequencing was carried out using memory CD4+ T cells from blood. The TCR originated in an adult in good health and CMV-seronegative. The V call is TRBV18, the J call TRBJ2-5, with 14 nucleotides matching TRBD2. CDR3 in DNA: TGTGCCAGCTCGCGGGGACTAGCGGGGGAAGAGACCCAGTACTTC. Translating gives CASSRGLAGEETQYF.